Listed here are 9 T cell receptor beta chains from one sample, sequenced in a study of T-cell reconstitution after alpha-beta-depleted transplantation in children. Unique molecular identifiers were incorporated into the prepared TCRbeta library. One entry per CDR3 protein, called by TCRdb with MiXCR from the PCR reads. The data show 200,000 to 250,000 distinct CDR3 sequences, approximately 11% seen once. The sequencing used PBMCs, collected before TCRalphabeta/CD19-depleted stem cell transplant. The receptors originated from a child under two years old with acute myeloid leukemia, due to receive a stem cell transplant.

This clonotype appeared many times. The chain recombines TRBV12-3 or TRBV12-4 with TRBJ1-2; no clear D gene. Trimming left V 3 bases short and J 4 bases short, with 9 bases between. The CDR3 has 13 residues. CDR3 sequence (DNA): TGTGCCAGCAGTTTGGATTTTACCTATGGCTACACCTTC. This encodes CASSLDFTYGYTF.

This clonotype has at least ten counts. The V and J genes are TRBV20-1 and TRBJ2-3; weak D call: TRBD2 (5 bases). Germline V gives CDR1 DFQATT, CDR2 SNEGSKA (reference sequence). V was pared by 5 bases and J by 6 bases, with 9 bases between. The CDR3 totals 11 residues. The CDR3 region has the DNA TGCAGTGCTCCCCGGGGTGATACGCAGTATTTT. Protein product: CSAPRGDTQYF.

This clonotype has ten or more counts. The chain is built from TRBV28 and TRBJ2-3; perhaps TRBD2 as D (5 bases). The CDR3 contains 13 residues. CDR1 and CDR2 (germline): MDHEN, SYDVKM. The V gene lost 7 bases and the J gene lost 1 base, with 9 bases spanning the gap. The CDR3 DNA follows: TGTGCCAGCACGCGGGCGGGCACAGATACGCAGTATTTT. It is translated as CASTRAGTDTQYF.

The chain links TRBV6-5 to TRBJ2-7; TRBD2 matches at 7 bases. The junction had 15 bases not matched to a gene; V was cut back by 10 bases and J by 3 bases. The CDR3 is 15 amino acids. The germline V gene has CDR1 MNHEY and CDR2 SVGAGI. CDR3 coding DNA: TGTGCCACCCAGTTACGAAGGGGAGGGTACTACGAGCAGTACTTC. This sequence encodes CATQLRRGGYYEQYF.

The chain couples TRBV5-4 to TRBJ2-1, with a weak D call TRBD2 (6 bases). Germline lookup yields CDR1 SGHNT and CDR2 YYREEE (reference sequence). This CDR3 is built from 13 residues. Trimming took off 4 bases at V and 8 bases at J, with 13 bases between the two ends. The CDR3 DNA reads TGTGCCAGCAGCCCTGCAACTAGCTATGAGCAGTTCTTC. Its translation: CASSPATSYEQFF. The full variable domain, with the rest looked up from reference TRBV5-4 and TRBJ2-1, is ETGVTQSPTHLIKTRGQQVTLRCSSQSGHNTVSWYQQALGQGPQFIFQYYREEENGRGNFPPRFSGLQFPNYSSELNVNALELDDSALYLCASSPATSYEQFFGPGTRLTVL.

In this sample, this clonotype turned up many times. V usage is TRBV6-5 and J usage is TRBJ2-4; D is unclear. Trimming removed 0 bases from V and 0 bases from J, with 9 bases in between. Germline V gene sequence: CDR1 MNHEY, CDR2 SVGAGI. This CDR3 is built from 16 residues. The CDR3 DNA reads as TGTGCCAGCAGTTACTCCCCAGTTCTAGCCAAAAACATTCAGTACTTC. Amino acid sequence: CASSYSPVLAKNIQYF.

This clonotype came up many times. The rearrangement joins TRBV3-1 to TRBJ2-3; TRBD2 matches at 7 bases. Germline-derived CDR1 and CDR2 are LGHDT and YNNKEL (reference sequence). CDR3 length equals 15 residues. The V segment lost 3 bases and the J segment 0 bases; nucleotides outside the gene matches: 3. The CDR3, as DNA: TGTGCCAGCAGCCACAGGCGGGAGAGCACAGATACGCAGTATTTT. It is translated as CASSHRRESTDTQYF.

This clonotype was found many times. CDR3 DNA sequence: TGCGCCAGCAGCACCCCCGGGACTAGCGGTAGCACAGATACGCAGTATTTT. It is translated as CASSTPGTSGSTDTQYF. The chain recombines TRBV5-1 with TRBJ2-3; 11 bases agree with TRBD2. The germline CDR1 and CDR2 sequences are SGHRS and YFSETQ. This CDR3 is 17 amino acids long. With 4 bases clipped from V and 0 bases from J, the junction kept 7 bases outside the gene matches.

In its sample, this clonotype was seen many times. The V gene is TRBV29-1, the J gene TRBJ1-4, with 9 bases fitting TRBD1. Germline loops: CDR1 SQVTM, CDR2 ANQGSEA. The V segment lost 2 bases and the J segment 8 bases; nucleotides outside the gene matches: 9. The CDR3 runs 15 residues. The CDR3 here is CSVELAQGAREKLFF. For the CDR3, the DNA is TGCAGCGTTGAACTCGCACAGGGGGCAAGGGAAAAACTGTTTTTT.